Described below is a single TCR beta chain sequence and its context. At the DNA level, this CDR3 is encoded by other sequences in the same sample as well. Sequencing was performed with immunoSEQ multiplex PCR; in TCRdb, only in-frame clones are kept and a portion is missing. The sample carries more than 250,000 clones, around 87% recorded once. The data are from a study of blood T cell repertoires in COVID-19. Study background: Some COVID-19 samples were acute and others convalescent; all came from the United States, Italy and Spain.

The CDR3 spans 15 residues. V was pared by 2 bases and J by 7 bases, with 2 bases of the junction left unmatched. The V gene's germline CDR1 is ENHRY and CDR2 SYGVKD. The origin of this receptor is a man in his fifties with active or convalescent COVID-19. Sequences were obtained from peripheral blood. The V call is TRBV10-3, the J call TRBJ2-1; TRBD2 aligns across 13 bases. The chain's CDR3 is CAISEGLAGANEQFF. Here the CDR3 DNA reads TGTGCCATCAGTGAGGGACTAGCGGGAGCTAATGAGCAGTTCTTC.